Listed here are 12 T cell receptor beta chains from one sample, sequenced in a study of CD8+CD57+ T cells in acquired aplastic anemia. Investigators profiled TCR beta VDJ and CDR3 from genomic DNA template. TCRdb processed the reads anew with MiXCR; each CDR3 protein has one entry. This sample carries hundreds of thousands of distinct CDR3 sequences, under 40% of them seen once, and the ten largest clones take 0.82%. The authors sequenced patients whose flow cytometry had shown CD8+CD57+ cell expansion. The sequencing input was sorted CD4+, CD8+, or CD8+CD57+ T cells (not recorded which) from PBMCs. The source is a human donor with aplastic anemia.

This clonotype was seen once. The rearrangement links TRBV7-3 to TRBJ1-1; 9 bases fit TRBD1. V gave up 5 bases and J gave up 6 bases; unmatched junction bases: 4. CDR1 is SGHTA, CDR2 FQGTGA, per germline. This CDR3 has 13 residues. CDR3 sequence (DNA): TGTGCCAGCAGCCGACAGGGGGAGGCTGAAGCTTTCTTT. Its translation is CASSRQGEAEAFF.

In its sample, this clonotype was seen many times. This chain joins TRBV10-3 and TRBJ1-1, with D perhaps matching TRBD1 (5 bases). Looked up from germline, CDR1 is ENHRY and CDR2 is SYGVKD. This CDR3 spans 14 amino acids. V lost 5 bases and J lost 5, with 15 bases in between. CDR3 coding DNA: TGTGCCATCAGTTTGGAGGGAAAGGGGACTGAAGCTTTCTTT. This gives the protein CAISLEGKGTEAFF.

In its sample, this clonotype was seen a few times. This chain uses TRBV19 with TRBJ1-1; tentative D call: TRBD1 (6 bases). This CDR3 is built from 16 residues. Trimming took off 2 bases at V and 1 base at J, with 14 bases between the two ends. CDR1 LNHDA and CDR2 SQIVND come from the germline V gene (reference sequence). The CDR3 sequence is CASSILQGLGNTEAFF. CDR3 sequence (DNA): TGTGCCAGTAGTATACTACAGGGTTTGGGGAACACTGAAGCTTTCTTT. Full variable domain (rest looked up from reference TRBV19 and TRBJ1-1): DGGITQSPKYLFRKEGQNVTLSCEQNLNHDAMYWYRQDPGQGLRLIYYSQIVNDFQKGDIAEGYSVSREKKESFPLTVTSAQKNPTAFYLCASSILQGLGNTEAFFGQGTRLTVV.

This clonotype turned up a few times. This rearrangement joins TRBV18 to TRBJ2-1, with unresolved D. CDR3 length equals 14 residues. Germline CDR1 and CDR2: KGHSH and LQKENI. Trimming took 5 bases from V and 1 from J, leaving 9 bases between them. The CDR3 DNA reads as TGTGCCAGCTCAGTGTTCGGGTCCTACAATGAGCAGTTCTTC. Its protein product is CASSVFGSYNEQFF.

The sample holds many counts of this clonotype. The V gene is TRBV9, the J gene TRBJ2-7; D is perhaps TRBD2 (7 bases). Trimming took off 0 bases at V and 6 bases at J, with 13 bases between the two ends. Germline values: CDR1 SGDLS, CDR2 YYNGEE. The CDR3 has 14 amino acids. The DNA of the CDR3 is TGTGCCAGCAGCGTAGGGAACAGGGAGGGCGAGCAGTACTTC. Its protein product is CASSVGNREGEQYF.

The table lists this clonotype with many counts. The chain uses TRBV5-1 and TRBJ1-2, with no clear D. V was clipped by 7 bases and J by 1 base, with 14 bases between them. Germline-derived CDR1 and CDR2 are SGHRS and YFSETQ. The length of the CDR3 is 14 residues. CDR3 nucleotide sequence: TGCGCCAGCTCTAAGTCAAACAATAACTATGGCTACACCTTC. Its translation: CASSKSNNNYGYTF.

Concerning this clonotype itself: This may be a read error, as it is one base from a much larger clone. V usage is TRBV2 and J usage is TRBJ1-2; the D is unclear. V was pared by 2 bases and J by 0 bases, with 10 bases between. Germline-derived CDR1 and CDR2 are SNHLY and FYNNEI. This CDR3 has 15 residues. CDR3 residues: CASSESRNPNYGYTF. CDR3 in DNA: TGTGCCAGCAGTGAATCCAGGAACCCTAACTATGGCTACACCTTC.

This clonotype was seen ten or more times. The rearrangement links TRBV19 to TRBJ2-2; TRBD2 matches 13 bases. This CDR3 contains 14 residues. V shed 6 bases, J shed 6 bases, and the junction held 1 base outside the gene matches. Germline values: CDR1 LNHDA, CDR2 SQIVND (reference sequence). CDR3 sequence (DNA): TGTGCCAGTAGCGGACTAGCGGGAGCCGGGGAGCTGTTTTTT. It specifies CASSGLAGAGELFF. The whole variable domain, filled in from reference TRBV19 and TRBJ2-2, reads DGGITQSPKYLFRKEGQNVTLSCEQNLNHDAMYWYRQDPGQGLRLIYYSQIVNDFQKGDIAEGYSVSREKKESFPLTVTSAQKNPTAFYLCASSGLAGAGELFFGEGSRLTVL.

The chain is built from TRBV15 and TRBJ2-3; possibly TRBD1 for D (6 bases). V was cut by 4 bases and J by 0 bases, with 8 bases left in between. The CDR3 totals 14 residues. Germline CDR1 LNHNV, CDR2 YYDKDF (reference sequence). CDR3 in amino acids: CATSIGQSTDTQYF. The CDR3 coding sequence is TGTGCCACCAGCATAGGACAGAGCACAGATACGCAGTATTTT. The whole variable domain, filled in from reference TRBV15 and TRBJ2-3, reads DAMVIQNPRYQVTQFGKPVTLSCSQTLNHNVMYWYQQKSSQAPKLLFHYYDKDFNNEADTPDNFQSRRPNTSFCFLDIRSPGLGDTAMYLCATSIGQSTDTQYFGPGTRLTVL.

This clonotype has a handful of counts. The chain employs TRBV24-1 and TRBJ2-2; a weak D match, TRBD1 (6 bases). The CDR3 sequence is 14 residues long. CDR1 is KGHDR, CDR2 SFDVKD, per germline. Deletions cut 8 bases from V and 5 bases from J, with 14 bases between. Here the CDR3 DNA reads TGTGCCACCAACGAAGACAGGTCGACCGGGGAGCTGTTTTTT. Protein: CATNEDRSTGELFF.

This clonotype appeared many times. The chain links TRBV19 to TRBJ2-7; 11 nucleotides line up with TRBD2. Unmatched junction bases numbered 4, after V lost 6 bases and J lost 9 bases. Germline lookup yields CDR1 LNHDA and CDR2 SQIVND (reference sequence). This CDR3 region has 12 residues. CDR3 nucleotide sequence: TGTGCCAGTAGCGAAACTAGCGGGGGGCAGTACTTC. Translation: CASSETSGGQYF.

This clonotype was seen ten or more times. V gene TRBV2 combines with J gene TRBJ1-1; 7 bases fit TRBD1. The germline V gene has CDR1 SNHLY and CDR2 FYNNEI. This CDR3 is 14 amino acids long. Trimming at V came to 5 bases and at J to 1 base, leaving 4 bases not matched to a gene. The CDR3 bases are TGTGCCAGCAGTAGGAGGACAGGGAACACTGAAGCTTTCTTT. It translates to CASSRRTGNTEAFF.